This TCR beta chain was sequenced in a study of cytotoxic CD8 clonotypes in ibrutinib-treated CLL (dated by TCRdb to about 2021). At the level of the whole study: The cohort included some 14 treatment-naive and 11 to 12 relapsed/refractory patients; 17 were IGHV unmutated. Partial responses were observed in about 25 patients and complete responses in 2; after a median follow-up of around 64 months, remission was maintained in 15 or so patients and progression was observed in some 12. Response samples were obtained after a median of 12 months of treatment, with a range of about 6 to 36 months. Samples averaged about 260,000 productive templates and some 91,000 productive rearrangements. Longitudinal samples were obtainable from about 30% of the roughly 86 participants in the trial. Cryopreserved peripheral blood mononuclear cells were obtained prior to treatment, at the time of response, and at either disease progression or sustained remission. Every remission and progressive disease sample was obtained while ibrutinib was still being received by the patients.

Turning to this clone: The specificity of this receptor is unknown. The record has no base qualities; no much larger clone is one base away.

The CDR1 and CDR2 encoded by the germline V gene are SGDLS and YYNGEE. There are 15 amino acids in the CDR3, from cysteine to phenylalanine inclusive. Just the 45-base CDR3 DNA is kept, in frame starting at base 1. At the junction V is shortened by 0 bases and J by 7 bases; bases outside the gene matches: 6. For TCR beta library preparation, roughly 2 micrograms of genomic DNA was extracted from cryopreserved PBMCs. Longitudinal blood samples from CLL patients on ibrutinib monotherapy underwent high-throughput TCR beta sequencing. The patients took part in an open-label, single-center phase 2 trial of ibrutinib monotherapy. The paper as a whole reports these results and caveats: Baseline clonality exceeded that of age-matched healthy donors and correlated strongly with circulating CD8+ T-cell counts. Public clonotypes were rare and either contracted or stayed stable during treatment, and the rise in clonality at ibrutinib response reflected the expansion of private clonotypes. Clonality increased at ibrutinib response, stayed stable in sustained remission, and fell back toward baseline at progression. Sampling times were not matched between sustained-remission and progressing patients, and lymph node repertoires were not studied.

The goal of deep resolution MiSeq sequencing was a depth between 1 in 1 million and 1 in 200,000 T cells, and coverage averaged 10x per clonotype. The immunoSEQ hsTCRB Kit was used to generate TCR beta libraries. The source study handled its data this way. The data were analyzed with ImmunoSEQ Analyzer and ImmunoSEQ Data Assistant, and V, D and J gene assignments followed IMGT definitions. Clonality was computed as one minus normalized Shannon entropy of productive rearrangement frequencies, ranging from 0 to 1. Only overrepresented clonotypes making up at least 0.05% of the repertoire of each patient were included in the public clonotype analysis. Repertoires from approximately 13 age-matched healthy donors in immuneACCESS were used as clonality controls. The source is immuneACCESS, and TCRdb retained only in-frame sequences with V and J called. Part of the clones is not carried over; for the studies checked, unresolved V genes explain less than half of this, and the remainder is unexplained. The V and J calls and clone size are taken from that table; D and trimming were inferred from the DNA. This sample has 330,000 or so clones in its table, and over 55% of those were observed once. Roughly 6% of the sample belongs to the ten largest clones.

Here the chain combines TRBV9 and TRBJ2-7, with 11 bases in between that match TRBD2. This clonotype was sampled from a human donor with chronic lymphocytic leukemia. The source material was PBMCs, sampled after 36 months of ibrutinib treatment. The sequenced DNA is TGTGCCAGCAGCGTAGAAACTAGCGGGAGTTCAGAGCAGTACTTC. It specifies CASSVETSGSSEQYF.